This paragraph covers one T cell receptor beta chain sequence. The entry originates in a study of blood T cell repertoires in COVID-19. The wider study: Donors in the United States, Italy and Spain gave samples during acute or convalescent COVID-19. T cells, B-cell-depleted T cells, or PBMCs supplied cDNA or gDNA.

Seattle cases were enrolled at active infection and followed longitudinally. The germline V gene has CDR1 SGHRS and CDR2 YFSETQ. V was pared by 4 bases and J by 5 bases, with 3 bases of the junction left unmatched. This CDR3 is built from 13 residues. Per the original data handling: Reference gene primer amplification in the assay estimated nucleated cell counts. Here immunoSEQ multiplex PCR was the method, and the copy in TCRdb shows in-frame clones only, minus some. The V and J calls and the clone size are those of that table, but D and trimming were determined from the DNA. Of more than 300,000 clones in the sample, more than 70% were seen once.

This receptor was taken from a woman aged 70-85 years with COVID-19, enrolled during active disease. Sample: peripheral blood. The chain employs TRBV5-1 and TRBJ2-1; 7 bases are a match to TRBD1. CDR3 amino acids: CASSGTVNNEQFF. CDR3 nucleotide sequence: TGCGCCAGCAGCGGGACAGTTAACAATGAGCAGTTCTTC. The variable domain in full, with the rest retrieved from reference TRBV5-1 and TRBJ2-1, is KAGVTQTPRYLIKTRGQQVTLSCSPISGHRSVSWYQQTPGQGLQFLFEYFSETQRNKGNFPGRFSGRQFSNSRSEMNVSTLELGDSALYLCASSGTVNNEQFFGPGTRLTVL.